These 6 T cell receptor beta chains share one sample of origin, sequenced in a study of OX40 agonist ivuxolimab in advanced cancers. Libraries were prepared by immunoSEQ multiplex PCR; TCRdb keeps only in-frame clonotypes and omits some of them. The table has roughly 100,000 clones, around nine tenths seen once. This specimen was CD4+ or CD8+ T cells sorted from blood, taken in a trial of the OX40 agonist ivuxolimab. Receptors originate from an adult with an advanced solid tumor such as melanoma, head and neck, liver or kidney cancer.

The rearrangement joins TRBV14 to TRBJ2-5; 12 bases align to TRBD1. The end of the DNA fits TRBJ2-7 better, so the J call may be wrong. The CDR3 has 13 residues. The germline gives CDR1 SGHDN, CDR2 FVKESK. The CDR3 reads CASGTGGIYEQYF. The DNA for the CDR3 is TGTGCCAGCGGGACAGGGGGCATCTACGAGCAGTACTTC.

The V gene is TRBV19, the J gene TRBJ2-1, with TRBD1 as a possible D gene (7 bases). The CDR3 is 15 residues long. Trimming took off 5 bases at V and 7 bases at J, with 18 bases between the two ends. Germline V gene sequence: CDR1 LNHDA, CDR2 SQIVND (reference sequence). The CDR3 loop reads CASSPGTVAGNEQFF. The CDR3 bases are TGTGCCAGTAGTCCGGGGACAGTTGCGGGGAATGAGCAGTTCTTC.

This chain links TRBV7-3 with TRBJ1-4; D not resolved. V gave up 5 bases and J gave up 7 bases, with 11 bases separating them. The CDR3 sequence is 13 residues long. Germline CDR1 is SGHTA and CDR2 is FQGTGA. CDR3 nucleotides: TGTGCCAGCAGCCAGACGGACGGTGAAAAACTGTTTTTT. It specifies CASSQTDGEKLFF.

The CDR3 DNA follows: TGCGCCAGCAGCTCCGGACAGCCGAACACTGAAGCTTTCTTT. The encoded protein is CASSSGQPNTEAFF. This chain connects TRBV5-1 to TRBJ1-1; a weak D match, TRBD1 (6 bases). V lost 3 bases, J lost 1 base, and 10 bases lay in between. Germline V gene lookup returns CDR1 SGHRS and CDR2 YFSETQ. The CDR3 loop spans 14 amino acids. The whole variable domain, filled in from reference TRBV5-1 and TRBJ1-1, reads KAGVTQTPRYLIKTRGQQVTLSCSPISGHRSVSWYQQTPGQGLQFLFEYFSETQRNKGNFPGRFSGRQFSNSRSEMNVSTLELGDSALYLCASSSGQPNTEAFFGQGTRLTVV.

This chain links TRBV18 with TRBJ1-4, with D maybe TRBD1 (6 bases). In germline, CDR1 is KGHSH, CDR2 LQKENI. CDR3 length: 15 amino acids. The V end was cut by 5 bases, the J end by 1 base, with 11 bases between. The CDR3 sequence is CASSRDRQTNEKLFF. CDR3 DNA sequence: TGTGCCAGCTCAAGAGACAGGCAAACTAATGAAAAACTGTTTTTT.

In the case of this clone: The same CDR3 also results from other DNA sequences found in this sample. V usage is TRBV15 and J usage is TRBJ1-4; TRBD1 agrees at 7 bases. The germline CDR1 and CDR2 sequences are LNHNV and YYDKDF (reference sequence). V dropped 0 bases and J dropped 7; count of bases not matched to a gene: 2. The CDR3 covers 14 residues. CDR3 nucleotide sequence: TGTGCCACCAGCAGAGACAGGGGGGCTGAAAAACTGTTTTTT. Its translation: CATSRDRGAEKLFF.